The present entry profiles one TCR beta chain with its context. This record comes from a study of long-term antiretroviral therapy in people with HIV. Trimming removed 0 bases at V and 5 bases at J, with 12 bases between. Looked up from germline, CDR1 is SGDLS and CDR2 is YYNGEE. The CDR3 contains 14 residues. The authors ran the immunoSEQ assay, v3.0, at survey level. Clones were sequenced by immunoSEQ multiplex PCR, and TCRdb holds only the in-frame ones, with some missing. The data hold about 25,000 clones, with just over 85% observed a single time. The sequenced sample was unsorted PBMCs, obtained 1.2 years after starting antiretroviral therapy. This rearrangement joins TRBV9 to TRBJ2-7; D may be TRBD1 (5 bases). The TCR was taken from a middle-aged man with HIV. This CDR3 is CASSVEGQGNEQYF. The DNA of the CDR3 is TGTGCCAGCAGCGTAGAAGGGCAGGGCAACGAGCAGTACTTC.